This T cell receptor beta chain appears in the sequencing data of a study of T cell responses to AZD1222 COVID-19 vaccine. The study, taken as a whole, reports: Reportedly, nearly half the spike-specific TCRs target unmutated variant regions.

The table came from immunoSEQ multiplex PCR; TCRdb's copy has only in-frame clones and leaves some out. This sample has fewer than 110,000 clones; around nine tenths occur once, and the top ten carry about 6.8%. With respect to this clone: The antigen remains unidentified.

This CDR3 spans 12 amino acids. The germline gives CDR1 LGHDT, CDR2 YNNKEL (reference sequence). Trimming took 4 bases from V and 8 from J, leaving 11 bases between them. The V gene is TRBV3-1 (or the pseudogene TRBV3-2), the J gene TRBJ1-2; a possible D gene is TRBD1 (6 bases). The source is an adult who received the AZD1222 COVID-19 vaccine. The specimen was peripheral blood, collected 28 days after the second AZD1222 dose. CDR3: CASSLYRDGYTF. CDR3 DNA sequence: TGTGCCAGCAGCCTCTACAGGGACGGCTACACCTTC.